Shown below are 9 T cell receptor beta chains from a single sample sequenced in a study of PD-L1 blockade in urothelial cancer. Measured with immunoSEQ multiplex PCR; TCRdb has only the in-frame clones, and not every one. The sample gives tens of thousands of clones, roughly 88% of which show up once; about 25% is in the top ten. Time point given: pretreatment peripheral blood. The sequencing here drew on PBMCs, taken around atezolizumab (anti-PD-L1) treatment. The receptors stem from a donor aged 40 or over with urothelial cancer.

This chain joins TRBV19 and TRBJ2-2, with 10 bases matching TRBD1. The CDR3 consists of 15 residues. The germline CDR1 and CDR2 sequences are LNHDA and SQIVND (reference sequence). V lost 6 bases and J lost 5; bases outside the gene matches: 6. The CDR3 region is CASRETGGNTGELFF. CDR3 DNA: TGTGCCAGTAGGGAGACAGGGGGCAATACCGGGGAGCTGTTTTTT.

The gene calls are TRBV19 and TRBJ1-3; no reliable D call. Trimming removed 7 bases at V and 0 bases at J, with 7 bases between. This CDR3 is built from 13 residues. The germline CDR1 and CDR2 sequences are LNHDA and SQIVND (reference sequence). The CDR3 protein is CASTPGSGNTIYF. The CDR3 nucleotides are TGTGCCAGTACCCCCGGCTCTGGAAACACCATATATTTT. Variable domain in full (rest from reference TRBV19 and TRBJ1-3): DGGITQSPKYLFRKEGQNVTLSCEQNLNHDAMYWYRQDPGQGLRLIYYSQIVNDFQKGDIAEGYSVSREKKESFPLTVTSAQKNPTAFYLCASTPGSGNTIYFGEGSWLTVV.

This clone was observed once. The chain uses TRBV5-5 and TRBJ2-1; 9 bases are a match to TRBD2. The germline gives CDR1 SGHKS, CDR2 YYEKEE (reference sequence). The CDR3 has 17 amino acids. Trimming cost V 4 bases and J 0 bases; bases outside gene matches: 8. The CDR3 nucleotides are TGTGCCAGCAGCCCCCTGGGGCGGGGGGGCTCCTACAATGAGCAGTTCTTC. Translation gives CASSPLGRGGSYNEQFF.

The chain links TRBV2 to TRBJ1-2, with a weak D call TRBD1 (5 bases). This CDR3 comprises 14 residues. Germline CDR1 is SNHLY and CDR2 is FYNNEI. Trimming cost V 7 bases and J 1 base, with 13 bases left between them. CDR3 sequence: CASTPDRGNYGYTF. DNA for the CDR3: TGTGCCAGCACCCCCGATAGGGGTAACTATGGCTACACCTTC.

The chain has TRBV5-1 and TRBJ1-1, with D hard to call. V was pared by 0 bases and J by 6 bases, with 6 bases between. The CDR3 length is 12 residues. The germline gives CDR1 SGHRS, CDR2 YFSETQ. CDR3 sequence reads: CASSLERAEAFF. CDR3 in DNA: TGCGCCAGCAGCTTGGAACGGGCTGAAGCTTTCTTT.

The chain links TRBV6-5 to TRBJ2-2; 7 bases agree with TRBD1. After removal of 5 bases from V and 9 bases from J, the junction contained 6 bases not matched to a gene. Germline V lookup: CDR1 MNHEY, CDR2 SVGAGI. This CDR3 has 13 residues. This chain's CDR3 is CASSPDRSRELFF. Written as DNA, the CDR3 is TGTGCCAGCAGTCCGGACAGGTCCCGGGAGCTGTTTTTT.

A word on this clone: The same CDR3 arises from other DNA sequences in this sample as well. V usage is TRBV18 and J usage is TRBJ1-4; 7 bases line up with TRBD1. CDR1 and CDR2 (germline): KGHSH, LQKENI. The V and J ends lost 3 bases and 6 bases, in that order; junction bases with no gene match: 1. This CDR3 spans 13 amino acids. In nucleotides, the CDR3 is TGTGCCAGCTCACCCCAGGGGGATGAAAAACTGTTTTTT. It codes for CASSPQGDEKLFF.

CDR3 loop: CASSLARTGVQPQHF. In DNA, the CDR3 is TGTGCCAGCAGCTTAGCGAGGACAGGGGTTCAGCCCCAGCATTTT. The V and J genes are TRBV7-2 and TRBJ1-5, with 9 positions matching TRBD1. The germline gives CDR1 SGHTA, CDR2 FQGNSA. The length of the CDR3 is 15 residues. With 0 bases clipped from V and 6 bases from J, the junction kept 3 bases outside the gene matches.

CDR3 region: CSGSGTRHNEQFF. In DNA form, the CDR3 reads TGCAGCGGCTCCGGGACTAGACACAATGAGCAGTTCTTC. The V gene is TRBV29-1, the J gene TRBJ2-1; 8 bases align to TRBD2. There are 13 residues in the CDR3. Germline trimming cut 7 bases from V and 5 bases from J; bases unmatched to any gene: 7. CDR1 is SQVTM and CDR2 is ANQGSEA in the germline V gene.